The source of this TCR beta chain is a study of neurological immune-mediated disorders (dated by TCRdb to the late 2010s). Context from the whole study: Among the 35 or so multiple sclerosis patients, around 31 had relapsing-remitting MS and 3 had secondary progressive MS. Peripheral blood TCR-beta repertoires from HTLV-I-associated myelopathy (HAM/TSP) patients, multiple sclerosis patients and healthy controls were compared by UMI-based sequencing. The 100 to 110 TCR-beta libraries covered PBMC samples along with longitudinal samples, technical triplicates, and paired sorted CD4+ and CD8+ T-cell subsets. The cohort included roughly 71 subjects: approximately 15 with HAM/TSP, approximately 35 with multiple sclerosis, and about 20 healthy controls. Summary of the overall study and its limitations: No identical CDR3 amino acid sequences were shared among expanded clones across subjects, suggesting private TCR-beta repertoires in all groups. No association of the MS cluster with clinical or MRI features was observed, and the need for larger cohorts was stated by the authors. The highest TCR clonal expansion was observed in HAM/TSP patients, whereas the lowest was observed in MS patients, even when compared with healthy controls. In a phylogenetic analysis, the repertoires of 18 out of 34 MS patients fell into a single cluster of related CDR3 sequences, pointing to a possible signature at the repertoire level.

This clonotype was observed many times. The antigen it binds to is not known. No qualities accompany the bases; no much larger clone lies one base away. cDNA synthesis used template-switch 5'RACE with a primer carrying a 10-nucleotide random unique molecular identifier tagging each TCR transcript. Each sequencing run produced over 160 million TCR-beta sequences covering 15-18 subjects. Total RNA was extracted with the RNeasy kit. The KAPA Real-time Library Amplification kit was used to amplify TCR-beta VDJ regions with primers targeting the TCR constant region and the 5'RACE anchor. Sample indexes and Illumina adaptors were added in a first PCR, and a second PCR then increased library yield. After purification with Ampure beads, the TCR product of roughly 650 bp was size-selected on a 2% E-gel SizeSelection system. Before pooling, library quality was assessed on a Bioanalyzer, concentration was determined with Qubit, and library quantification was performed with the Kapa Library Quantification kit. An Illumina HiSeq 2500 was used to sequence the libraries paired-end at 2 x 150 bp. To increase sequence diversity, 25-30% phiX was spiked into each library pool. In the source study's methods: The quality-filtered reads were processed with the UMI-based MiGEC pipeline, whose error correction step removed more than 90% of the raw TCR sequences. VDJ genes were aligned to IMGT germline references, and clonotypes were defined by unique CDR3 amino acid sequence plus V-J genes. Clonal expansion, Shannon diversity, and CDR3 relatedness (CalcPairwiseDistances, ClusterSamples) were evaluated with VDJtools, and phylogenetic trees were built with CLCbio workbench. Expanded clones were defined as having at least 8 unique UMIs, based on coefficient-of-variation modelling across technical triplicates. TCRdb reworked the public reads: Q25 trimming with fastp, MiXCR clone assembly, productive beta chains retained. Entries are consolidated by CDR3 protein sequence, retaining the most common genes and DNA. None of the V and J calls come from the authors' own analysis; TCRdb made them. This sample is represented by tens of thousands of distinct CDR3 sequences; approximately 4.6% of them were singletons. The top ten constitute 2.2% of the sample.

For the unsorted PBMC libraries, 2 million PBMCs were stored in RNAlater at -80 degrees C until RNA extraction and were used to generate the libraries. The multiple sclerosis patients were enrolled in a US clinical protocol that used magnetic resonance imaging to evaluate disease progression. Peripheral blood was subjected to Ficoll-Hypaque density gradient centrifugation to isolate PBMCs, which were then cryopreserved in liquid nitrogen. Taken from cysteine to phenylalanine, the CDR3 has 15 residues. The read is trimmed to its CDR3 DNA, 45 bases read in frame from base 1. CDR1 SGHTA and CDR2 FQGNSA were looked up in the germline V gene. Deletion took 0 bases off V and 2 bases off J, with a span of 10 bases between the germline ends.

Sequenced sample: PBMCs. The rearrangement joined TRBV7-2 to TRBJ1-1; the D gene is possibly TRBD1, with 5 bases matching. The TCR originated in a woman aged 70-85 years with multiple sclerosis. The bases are TGTGCCAGCAGCTTAGCGTTAGGGGTTAACACTGAAGCTTTCTTT. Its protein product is CASSLALGVNTEAFF. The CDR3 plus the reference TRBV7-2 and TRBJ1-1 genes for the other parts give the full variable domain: GAGVSQSPSNKVTEKGKDVELRCDPISGHTALYWYRQSLGQGLEFLIYFQGNSAPDKSGLPSDRFSAERTGGSVSTLTIQRTQQEDSAVYLCASSLALGVNTEAFFGQGTRLTVV.